This T cell receptor beta chain came from a study of blood T cell repertoires in COVID-19. In the study's own analysis: By means of reference gene primer amplification, nucleated cell counts were estimated. Profiled with immunoSEQ multiplex PCR; TCRdb holds only in-frame clones, not every one. That table is the source of V, J and clone size, and D and trimming were worked out from the DNA. The table includes tens of thousands of clones, around four fifths detected once. This clone was observed once. Germline-derived CDR1 and CDR2 are SGHTA and FQGNSA. V dropped 1 base and J dropped 9; count of bases not matched to a gene: 9. The CDR3 spans 16 residues.

This chain joins TRBV7-2 and TRBJ2-1, with 10 nucleotides matching TRBD2. Specimen: peripheral blood. This TCR came from a human donor in a cohort sampled during active COVID-19. DNA of the CDR3: TGTGCCAGCAGCTTAGTAGTGGGACTAGCGTCCGGTGAGCAGTTCTTC. Its protein is CASSLVVGLASGEQFF.